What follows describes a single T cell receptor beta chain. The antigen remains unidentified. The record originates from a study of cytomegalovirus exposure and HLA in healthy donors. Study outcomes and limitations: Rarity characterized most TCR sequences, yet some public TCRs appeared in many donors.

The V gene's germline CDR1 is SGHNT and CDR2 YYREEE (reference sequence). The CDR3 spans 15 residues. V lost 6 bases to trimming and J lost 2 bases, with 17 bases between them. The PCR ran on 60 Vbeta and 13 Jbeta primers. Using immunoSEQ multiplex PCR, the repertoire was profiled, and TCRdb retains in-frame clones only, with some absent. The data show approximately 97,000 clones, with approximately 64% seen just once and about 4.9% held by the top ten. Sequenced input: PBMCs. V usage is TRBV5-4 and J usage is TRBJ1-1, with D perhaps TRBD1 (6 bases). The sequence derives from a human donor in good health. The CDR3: CASKLKQQGNTEAFF. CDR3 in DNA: TGTGCCAGCAAACTTAAACAACAGGGAAACACTGAAGCTTTCTTT.